The clone carrying this T cell receptor beta chain was counted at least ten times. The data are from a study of T-cell reconstitution after alpha-beta-depleted transplantation in children. Trimming cost V 1 base and J 5 bases; bases outside gene matches: 3. CDR1 is SGHTA, CDR2 FQGNSA, per germline. The CDR3 loop spans 16 amino acids. TCRbeta library construction was performed incorporating unique molecular identifiers. TCRdb reprocessed the PCR reads with MiXCR, giving one entry per CDR3 protein. Of 490,000 or so distinct CDR3 sequences in the sample, under 15% were seen once. This TCR derives from a human donor who donated a stem cell graft to a child with combined immunodeficiency. The chain uses TRBV7-2 and TRBJ2-2, with 11 bases identical to TRBD1. The material sequenced was PBMCs from the stem cell graft donor, taken from the stem cell graft. CDR3 protein: CASSLGTGGGTGELFF. For the CDR3, the DNA is TGTGCCAGCAGCTTAGGGACAGGGGGCGGGACCGGGGAGCTGTTTTTT.